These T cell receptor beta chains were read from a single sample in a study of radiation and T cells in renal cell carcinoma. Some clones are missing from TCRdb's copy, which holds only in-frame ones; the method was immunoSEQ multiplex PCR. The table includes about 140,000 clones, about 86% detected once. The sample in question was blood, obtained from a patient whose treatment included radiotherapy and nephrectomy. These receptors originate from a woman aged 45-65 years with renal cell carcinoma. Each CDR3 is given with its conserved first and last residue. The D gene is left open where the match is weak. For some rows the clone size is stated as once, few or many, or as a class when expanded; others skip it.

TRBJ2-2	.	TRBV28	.	TGTGCCAGCAGTTTAATCGAAGCCGGGGAGCTGTTTTTT	CASSLIEAGELFF
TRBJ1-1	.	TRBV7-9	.	TGTGCCAGCCAGGTTGAGGGTATTTTTAGTGAAGCTTTCTTT	CASQVEGIFSEAFF
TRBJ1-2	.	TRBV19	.	TGTGCCAGTAGTAGAGAAGGATATTTCGGGTATGGCTACACCTTC	CASSREGYFGYGYTF
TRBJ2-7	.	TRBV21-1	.	TGTGCCAGCAGCAAAGCGCGGGCAGAGTACGAGCAGTACTTC	CASSKARAEYEQYF
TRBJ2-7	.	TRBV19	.	TGTGCCAGTAGTATAGACCCGGGAGTAGGAGTCGAGCAGTACTTC	CASSIDPGVGVEQYF
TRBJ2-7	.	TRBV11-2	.	TGTGCCAGCAGCTTGGGGCTAAGCGGGCCCTACGAGCAGTACTTC	CASSLGLSGPYEQYF
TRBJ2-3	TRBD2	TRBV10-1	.	TGCGCCAGCAGTGGATCTACTAGCGGCACAGATACGCAGTATTTT	CASSGSTSGTDTQYF
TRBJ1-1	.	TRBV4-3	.	TGCGCCAGCAGCCCCCGCGGTGGGAACACTGAAGCTTTCTTT	CASSPRGGNTEAFF
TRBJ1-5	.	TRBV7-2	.	TGTGCCAGCAGCTCAGGGATCAATCAGCCCCAGCATTTT	CASSSGINQPQHF
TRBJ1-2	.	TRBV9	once	TGTGCCAGCAGCGTAGACATGACAGGAGTTTATGGCTACACCTTC	CASSVDMTGVYGYTF
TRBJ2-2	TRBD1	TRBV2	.	TGTGCCAGCAGGACAGGGCTCTGGGAGCTGTTTTTT	CASRTGLWELFF
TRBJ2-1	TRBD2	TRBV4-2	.	TGTGCCAGCAGCATAGCGGGAGCGACCTACAATGAGCAGTTCTTC	CASSIAGATYNEQFF
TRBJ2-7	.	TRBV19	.	TGTGCCAGTAGTATAGAGACCGTGCCCGTCTCTGGTGAGCAGTACTTC	CASSIETVPVSGEQYF
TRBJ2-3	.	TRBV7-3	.	TGTGCCAGCAGCCGCCAGGGGCAGGATACGCAGTATTTT	CASSRQGQDTQYF
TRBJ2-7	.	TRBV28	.	TGTGCCAGCAGTTCTCGGGGTATCTACTACGAGCAGTACTTC	CASSSRGIYYEQYF
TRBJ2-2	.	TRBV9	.	TGTGCCAGCAGCGTCGCAGGTACTAACACCGGGGAGCTGTTTTTT	CASSVAGTNTGELFF
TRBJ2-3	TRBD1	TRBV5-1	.	TGCGCCAGCAGCTTGGGGGACAGGGCAGATACGCAGTATTTT	CASSLGDRADTQYF
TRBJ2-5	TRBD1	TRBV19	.	TGTGCCAGTAGTAGCCGACAGGGGAGTGGTGAAGAGACCCAGTACTTC	CASSSRQGSGEETQYF
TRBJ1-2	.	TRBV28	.	TGTGCCAGCTACAGGGTAAACTATGGCTACACCTTC	CASYRVNYGYTF
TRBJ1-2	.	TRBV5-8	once	TGTGCCAGCCAAGCTGAGGGGGGCGGCTACACCTTC	CASQAEGGGYTF
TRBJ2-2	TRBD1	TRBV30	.	TGTGCCTGGAGTGTGACAGGGCGGGAGCTGTTTTTT	CAWSVTGRELFF
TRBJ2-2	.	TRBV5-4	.	TGTGCCAGCAGCTCGGGTGCTCTGACGACCGGGGAGCTGTTTTTT	CASSSGALTTGELFF
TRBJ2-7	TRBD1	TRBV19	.	TGTGCCAGTAGTATTCCCCCGGGACAGAAAAGCTACGAGCAGTACTTC	CASSIPPGQKSYEQYF
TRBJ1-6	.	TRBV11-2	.	TGTGCCAGCAGCTTAGTTCGTTCACCCCTCCACTTT	CASSLVRSPLHF
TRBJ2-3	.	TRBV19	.	TGTGCCAGTAGTACCGGGGGCCGAGAGACAGATACGCAGTATTTT	CASSTGGRETDTQYF
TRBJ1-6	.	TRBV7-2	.	TGTGCCAGCAGCTTACAGTTTAATAATTCACCCCTCCACTTT	CASSLQFNNSPLHF
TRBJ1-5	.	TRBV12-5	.	TGTGCTAGTGGTACTACAGGGTCGTGGGATCAGCCCCAGCATTTT	CASGTTGSWDQPQHF
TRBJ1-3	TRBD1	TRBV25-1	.	TGTGCCAGCAGAGGGACAGCCGGAAACACCATATATTTT	CASRGTAGNTIYF
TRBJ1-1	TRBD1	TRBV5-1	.	TGCGCCAGCAGCTTCGCGGGACAGACTGAAGCTTTCTTT	CASSFAGQTEAFF
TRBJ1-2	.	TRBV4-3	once	TGCGCCAGCAGCCAAGAGGGGGGGGTATTCTATGGCTACACCTTC	CASSQEGGVFYGYTF
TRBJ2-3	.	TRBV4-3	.	TGCGCCAGCAGCCAAGTATCCCTAGCCCCAGATACGCAGTATTTT	CASSQVSLAPDTQYF
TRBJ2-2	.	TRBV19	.	TGTGCCAGTAGTAAACAGGGCCGTCACACCGGGGAGCTGTTTTTT	CASSKQGRHTGELFF
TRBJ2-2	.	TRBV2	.	TGTGCCAGCAGCCAACAGGGTGGTACCGGGGAGCTGTTTTTT	CASSQQGGTGELFF
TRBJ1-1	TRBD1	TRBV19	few	TGTGCCAGTAGGATACCTTCCGGGACAGCCCTCACTGAAGCTTTCTTT	CASRIPSGTALTEAFF
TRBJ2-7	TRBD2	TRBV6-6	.	TGTGCCAGCAGTAGGACTAGCGGGGCTTCCTACGAGCAGTACTTC	CASSRTSGASYEQYF
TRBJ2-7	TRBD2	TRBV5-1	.	TGCGCCAGCAGCTTGGGGAAGCGGGAGGGCCTCTACGAGCAGTACTTC	CASSLGKREGLYEQYF
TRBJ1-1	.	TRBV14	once	TGTGCCAGCAGCCAGGTTCGAGTGCCGGTCGACACTGAAGCTTTCTTT	CASSQVRVPVDTEAFF
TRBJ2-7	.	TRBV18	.	TGTGCCAGCTCACCGTATCGGGGCAGAGCCTACGAGCAGTACTTC	CASSPYRGRAYEQYF
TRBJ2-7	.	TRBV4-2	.	TGTGCCAGCAGCCCGTCGCGATACGAGCAGTACTTC	CASSPSRYEQYF
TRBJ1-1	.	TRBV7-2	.	TGTGCCAGCAGCACCCGGACGAGGGCGAACACTGAAGCTTTCTTT	CASSTRTRANTEAFF
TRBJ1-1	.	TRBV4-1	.	TGCGCCAGCAGCCAAGATGTGGAGGACACTGAAGCTTTCTTT	CASSQDVEDTEAFF
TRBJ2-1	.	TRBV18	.	TGTGCCAGCTCCTACAGGAAGGGTAGCGGAGGATACAATGAGCAGTTCTTC	CASSYRKGSGGYNEQFF